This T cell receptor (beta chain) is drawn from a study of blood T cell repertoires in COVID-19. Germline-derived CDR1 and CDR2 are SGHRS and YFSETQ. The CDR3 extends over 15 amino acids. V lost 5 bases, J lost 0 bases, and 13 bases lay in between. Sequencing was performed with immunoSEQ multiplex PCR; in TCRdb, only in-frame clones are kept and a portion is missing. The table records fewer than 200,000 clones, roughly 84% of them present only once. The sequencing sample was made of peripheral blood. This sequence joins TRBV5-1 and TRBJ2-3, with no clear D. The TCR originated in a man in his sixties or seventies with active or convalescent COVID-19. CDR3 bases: TGCGCCAGCAGTTTAGCCAGCCTTAGCACAGATACGCAGTATTTT. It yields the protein CASSLASLSTDTQYF.